The T cell receptor (beta chain) under discussion was sequenced for a study of cytomegalovirus exposure and HLA in healthy donors. The CDR3 loop spans 13 amino acids. The germline CDR1 and CDR2 sequences are SNHLY and FYNNEI. PCR amplification relied on 60 Vbeta primers (plus 13 Jbeta primers). Assay used: immunoSEQ multiplex PCR; TCRdb lists only in-frame clones, some missing. The data hold some 100,000 clones, with roughly 75% observed a single time. The chain has TRBV2 and TRBJ2-5; D possibly corresponds to TRBD1 (6 bases). The DNA end is a closer match to TRBJ2-7, so the J assignment may be wrong. The sample taken for sequencing was PBMCs. The clonotype was recovered from a male donor in good health and CMV-seropositive. CDR3 nucleotides: TGTGCCAGCAGTGGGGACACCGACTACGAGCAGTACTTC. It encodes CASSGDTDYEQYF.